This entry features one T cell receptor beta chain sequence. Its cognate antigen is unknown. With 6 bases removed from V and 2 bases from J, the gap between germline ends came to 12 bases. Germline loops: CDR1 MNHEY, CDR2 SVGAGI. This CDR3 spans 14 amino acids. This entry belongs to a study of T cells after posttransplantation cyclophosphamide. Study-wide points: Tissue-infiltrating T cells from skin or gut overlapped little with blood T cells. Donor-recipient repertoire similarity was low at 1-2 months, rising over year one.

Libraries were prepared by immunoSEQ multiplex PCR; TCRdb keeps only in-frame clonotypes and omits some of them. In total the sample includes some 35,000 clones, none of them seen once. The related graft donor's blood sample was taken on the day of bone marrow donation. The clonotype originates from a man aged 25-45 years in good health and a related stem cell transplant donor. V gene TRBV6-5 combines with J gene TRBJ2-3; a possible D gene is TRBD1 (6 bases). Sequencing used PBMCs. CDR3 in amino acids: CASSRGQNTDTQYF. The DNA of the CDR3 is TGTGCCAGCAGCCGCGGACAGAACACAGATACGCAGTATTTT.